This is a list of T cell receptor beta chains from one sample in a study of cytomegalovirus exposure and HLA in healthy donors. Assay used: immunoSEQ multiplex PCR; TCRdb lists only in-frame clones, some missing. The sample includes 100,000 to 150,000 clones, under 70% of them seen just once. The specimen was PBMCs. Every receptor here comes from a man between 18 and 35 years old in good health and CMV-seronegative. The CDR3 runs from the conserved cysteine through the conserved F or W.

J gene	V gene	CDR3 protein
TRBJ2-7	TRBV15	CATSRALGSAEQYF
TRBJ1-1	TRBV6-6	CASSQLDRGTEAFF
TRBJ1-2	TRBV19	CASSIGAEYGYTF
TRBJ2-7	TRBV4-1	CASGQVLRGTAKSYEQYF
TRBJ2-5	TRBV6-5	CASSRLTGGEETQYF
TRBJ1-1	TRBV5-4	CASSYDPQGAMNTEAFF
TRBJ1-5	TRBV5-1	CASRPGTGARGGGPQHF
TRBJ2-7	TRBV7-9	CARWNRAGEDEQYF
TRBJ2-7	TRBV30	CAWDEPGSHEQYF
TRBJ2-5	TRBV6-5	CASSPTVQETQYF
TRBJ1-2	TRBV28	CASSLPAGQDGYTF
TRBJ1-1	TRBV10-1	CASSRFRVGNTEAFF
TRBJ2-7	TRBV6-5	CASSPRDRGREQYF
TRBJ2-1	TRBV7-8	CASSLQNEQFF
TRBJ2-3	TRBV4-1	CASSQGGQGIWYF
TRBJ2-3	TRBV7-8	CASSPQRGRSTDTQYF
TRBJ2-3	TRBV4-2	CASSPLAKGTSGGDTQYF
TRBJ1-1	TRBV5-4	CASSFRGSEAFF
TRBJ2-2	TRBV7-9	CASSGDRGFNTGELFF
TRBJ2-7	TRBV4-3	CASSQVQGADLYF
TRBJ1-2	TRBV30	CACTTGVYGYTF
TRBJ2-3	TRBV5-4	CASSLGSGRVDTQYF
TRBJ2-7	TRBV19	CASRGRTGPPNGQYF
TRBJ2-7	TRBV27	CASSVSGTGYEQYF
TRBJ2-3	TRBV28	CASSLSIAGPTSTDTQYF
TRBJ2-7	TRBV7-2	CASTLRSGAYEQYF
TRBJ2-7	TRBV7-3	CASSLRAAGGSYEQYF